This T cell receptor (beta chain) was sequenced during a study of cytomegalovirus exposure and HLA in healthy donors. Study-level findings and limits: Listed as cytomegalovirus-associated were 150 to 200 TCR beta chains. Three chains linked to CMV were shown in vitro to be specific for CMV antigens.

An approximately 130-subject validation cohort, separate from the 666-subject first cohort, supplied the donors. Details on this clone: Its antigen remains unidentified.

The table came from immunoSEQ multiplex PCR; TCRdb's copy has only in-frame clones and leaves some out. The sample has 250,000 or so clones, over 75% seen once. V was cut by 2 bases and J by 0 bases, with 7 bases left in between. The CDR3 is made up of 14 amino acids. CDR1 is SGHAT and CDR2 is FQNNGV in the germline V gene. This chain uses TRBV11-2 with TRBJ1-2, with D hard to call. This clonotype was sampled from a man aged 18-30 years in good health and CMV-seropositive. Sequencing was performed on PBMCs. Here the CDR3 reads CASSLHRANYGYTF. CDR3 DNA sequence: TGTGCCAGCAGCTTACACAGAGCTAACTATGGCTACACCTTC.